One T cell receptor (beta chain) is described in this entry. Its target is not known. CDR3 length: 13 residues. Trimming cost V 4 bases and J 4 bases, with 10 bases left between them. CDR1 is ENHRY and CDR2 is SYGVKD in the germline V gene. The data were taken from a study of OX40 agonist ivuxolimab in advanced cancers. Study in general: Patients achieving partial responses numbered three: one hepatocellular carcinoma case and two cutaneous melanoma cases. Points from the study as a whole: No antigen was identified for the clonally expanded peripheral T cells. At 0.1 to 3.0 mg/kg, CD4+ and CD8+ blood T cells expanded clonally by week 6.

Clones were sequenced by immunoSEQ multiplex PCR, and TCRdb holds only the in-frame ones, with some missing. The sample has fewer than 85,000 clones, 80% to 90% seen once; the top ten hold approximately 0.75%. The TCR comes from an adult with an advanced solid tumor such as melanoma, head and neck, liver or kidney cancer. Sequenced here: CD4+ or CD8+ T cells sorted from blood, sampled in a trial of the OX40 agonist ivuxolimab. This sequence joins TRBV10-3 and TRBJ1-1; D is uncertain. The CDR3 coding sequence is TGTGCCATCAGTGTGAGTTCGGCCACTGAAGCTTTCTTT. Protein sequence: CAISVSSATEAFF.